The clone carrying this T cell receptor beta chain was observed a few times. Its antigen is currently unknown. The sample originates from a study of T cell repertoires in cytomegalovirus infection. Germline values: CDR1 SEHNR, CDR2 FQNEAQ (reference sequence). V dropped 3 bases and J dropped 2 bases, with 11 bases sitting between them. This CDR3 has 14 amino acids. TCRdb independently ran MiXCR on the reads; one entry per CDR3 protein. Among around 770,000 distinct CDR3 sequences, 25% to 35% were seen once, and the ten largest hold approximately 14%. The genes are TRBV7-9 and TRBJ2-7; unclear D gene. The receptor was isolated from a human donor in good health (CMV status not recorded). Some clones in this sample may be carry-over from other donors' samples. Sample: cultured CD8+ T cells from PBMCs, taken from culture after CMV antigen stimulation. The CDR3 here is CASSFLGMAYEQYF. CDR3 nucleotide sequence: TGTGCCAGCAGCTTTCTGGGGATGGCCTACGAGCAGTACTTC.